A selection of T cell receptor beta chains follows, all from one sample in a study of Graves' ophthalmopathy and Graves' hyperthyroidism. One entry per CDR3 protein, called by TCRdb with MiXCR from the multiplex PCR reads. Of around 1.1 million distinct CDR3 sequences listed, less than 45% are singletons. The source material was peripheral blood or thyroid tissue (not recorded which). These receptors all come from an adult man with Graves' hyperthyroidism. CDR3s include the opening cysteine and the closing phenylalanine or tryptophan. A D gene is named only where the DNA matches it firmly. A row's size may be missing; if present it is once, few, many or a size class.

V gene	J gene	clone size	D gene	CDR3 protein	CDR3 DNA
TRBV5-1	TRBJ2-7	many	TRBD2	CASSGTSTTYEQYF	TGCGCCAGCAGCGGGACTAGCACGACCTACGAGCAGTACTTC
TRBV9	TRBJ1-5	NA	TRBD1	CASSAGQGAGLGQPQHF	TGTGCCAGCAGCGCCGGACAGGGGGCAGGCCTTGGGCAGCCCCAGCATTTT
TRBV19	TRBJ1-1	many	NA	CASSIPGWNTEAFF	TGTGCCAGTAGTATCCCAGGGTGGAACACTGAAGCTTTCTTT
TRBV29-1	TRBJ2-5	many	NA	CSVEGDGQSRETQYF	TGCAGCGTTGAAGGGGACGGACAATCTCGAGAGACCCAGTACTTC
TRBV20-1	TRBJ2-2	few	TRBD2	CSARDLAGTGELFF	TGCAGTGCTAGAGATTTAGCGGGGACCGGGGAGCTGTTTTTT
TRBV12-3/TRBV12-4	TRBJ2-7	many	NA	CASSFYGLTYEQYF	TGTGCCAGCAGTTTTTACGGACTGACATACGAGCAGTACTTC
TRBV4-3	TRBJ1-6	NA	TRBD1	CASSHETGGLDSPLHF	TGCGCCAGCAGCCATGAGACAGGGGGTCTAGATTCACCCCTCCACTTT
TRBV7-2	TRBJ2-5	many	NA	CASSLGSGEETQYF	TGTGCCAGCAGCTTAGGATCGGGGGAAGAGACCCAGTACTTC
TRBV7-9	TRBJ2-2	many	NA	CASSLFEVRTGELFF	TGTGCCAGCAGCTTATTCGAGGTCCGAACCGGGGAGCTGTTTTTT
TRBV10-3	TRBJ2-2	once	NA	CASRSTDVPGELFF	TGTGCCAGCAGAAGTACAGACGTGCCCGGGGAGCTGTTTTTT
TRBV20-1	TRBJ1-1	few	NA	CSARGEKDRMTEAFF	TGCAGTGCTAGAGGCGAAAAAGATCGTATGACTGAAGCTTTCTTT
TRBV5-1	TRBJ2-7	NA	TRBD1	CASSSRQGINEQYF	TGCGCCAGCAGCTCCCGACAGGGTATCAACGAGCAGTACTTC
TRBV6-5	TRBJ2-6	NA	NA	CASSQDGEGAGANVLTF	TGTGCCAGCAGCCAAGACGGTGAAGGGGCTGGGGCCAACGTCCTGACTTTC
TRBV15	TRBJ1-5	many	TRBD1	CATSRVTGVQPQHF	TGTGCCACCAGCAGAGTGACAGGGGTCCAGCCCCAGCATTTT
TRBV19	TRBJ1-2	many	NA	CASSIVATVDRYTF	TGTGCCAGTAGTATAGTGGCAACCGTGGATCGCTACACCTTC
TRBV7-2	TRBJ1-6	NA	NA	CASSIAGLSRSSPLHF	TGTGCCAGCAGCATAGCGGGCCTTAGCCGCTCCTCACCCCTCCACTTT
TRBV28	TRBJ2-7	few	NA	CASSRTSTYYEQYF	TGTGCCAGCAGCCGGACATCGACTTACTACGAGCAGTACTTC
TRBV19	TRBJ2-7	NA	NA	CASSIMEGKNYEQYF	TGTGCCAGTAGTATAATGGAGGGAAAGAACTACGAGCAGTACTTC
TRBV7-9	TRBJ2-7	few	TRBD1	CASSDDRGLTYEQYF	TGTGCCAGCAGCGACGACAGGGGTCTTACCTACGAGCAGTACTTC
TRBV28	TRBJ1-1	few	NA	CATETGHTEAFF	TGTGCCACCGAAACAGGGCACACTGAAGCTTTCTTT
TRBV3-1	TRBJ1-2	few	NA	CASSQWQGNGYTF	TGTGCCAGCAGCCAATGGCAGGGGAATGGCTACACCTTC
TRBV7-8	TRBJ2-7	NA	NA	CASSFGRPSHYEQYF	TGTGCCAGCAGCTTCGGTAGGCCCTCTCACTACGAGCAGTACTTC
TRBV12-3/TRBV12-4	TRBJ1-4	many	TRBD1	CASSEDRVVEKLFF	TGTGCCAGCAGTGAGGACAGGGTTGTTGAAAAACTGTTTTTT
TRBV9	TRBJ2-6	many	NA	CASSVSADSGANVLTF	TGTGCCAGCAGCGTATCGGCCGACTCTGGGGCCAACGTCCTGACTTTC
TRBV19	TRBJ2-2	many	TRBD1	CASRFEATGANTGELFF	TGTGCCAGTAGGTTTGAGGCGACAGGGGCGAACACCGGGGAGCTGTTTTTT
TRBV15	TRBJ1-5	many	NA	CATSRVRAGNQPQHF	TGTGCCACCAGCAGAGTCAGGGCGGGGAATCAGCCCCAGCATTTT
TRBV7-3	TRBJ2-5	once	TRBD2	CASSGGLAGTQETQYF	TGTGCCAGCAGCGGGGGACTAGCGGGAACGCAAGAGACCCAGTACTTC
TRBV7-8	TRBJ1-5	many	NA	CASSLRLGSNQPQHF	TGTGCCAGCAGCTTAAGGCTCGGTAGCAATCAGCCCCAGCATTTT
TRBV5-6	TRBJ1-4	once	NA	CASSQDIGTEKLFF	TGTGCCAGCAGCCAGGACATAGGAACTGAAAAACTGTTTTTT
TRBV29-1	TRBJ1-2	NA	NA	CSVEDRPGKNYGYTF	TGCAGCGTTGAAGATCGCCCGGGAAAGAACTATGGCTACACCTTC
TRBV11-2	TRBJ2-6	NA	NA	CACSLSGANVLTF	TGTGCCTGCTCCTTATCTGGGGCCAACGTCCTGACTTTC
TRBV20-1	TRBJ1-1	many	NA	CSARSRATGSEAFF	TGCAGTGCTAGAAGCAGGGCGACAGGCTCTGAAGCTTTCTTT
TRBV7-2	TRBJ2-3	few	NA	CASSLAFAGFTDTQYF	TGTGCCAGCAGCTTAGCTTTTGCGGGATTTACAGATACGCAGTATTTT
TRBV29-1	TRBJ1-3	NA	NA	CSVDGQGNTIYF	TGCAGCGTTGACGGGCAGGGAAACACCATATATTTT
TRBV11-2	TRBJ2-7	NA	NA	CASSPRLATYEQYF	TGTGCCAGCAGCCCCAGGCTCGCGACCTACGAGCAGTACTTC
TRBV7-2	TRBJ2-5	NA	NA	CASSPDGWGRQPQYF	TGTGCCAGCAGCCCAGACGGATGGGGACGCCAGCCCCAGTACTTC
TRBV7-9	TRBJ2-5	many	TRBD1	CASSLNRDRVGQETQYF	TGTGCCAGCAGCTTGAACCGGGACAGGGTGGGCCAAGAGACCCAGTACTTC
TRBV7-2	TRBJ1-2	many	NA	CASSLALRDYGYTF	TGTGCCAGCAGCTTAGCTCTCAGGGACTATGGCTACACCTTC
TRBV2	TRBJ1-2	many	NA	CASSEFKLSYGYTF	TGTGCCAGCAGTGAATTTAAGCTAAGCTATGGCTACACCTTC
TRBV7-9	TRBJ1-4	many	NA	CASSKTAATNEKLFF	TGTGCCAGCAGCAAAACAGCCGCAACTAATGAAAAACTGTTTTTT
TRBV29-1	TRBJ1-5	NA	TRBD1	CSVSGTASNQPQHF	TGCAGCGTCTCCGGGACAGCCAGCAATCAGCCCCAGCATTTT
TRBV5-1	TRBJ1-1	NA	NA	CASSLGAPTGTEAFF	TGCGCCAGCAGCTTGGGTGCCCCGACGGGCACTGAAGCTTTCTTT
TRBV19	TRBJ2-6	many	NA	CASTPNQSGANVLTF	TGTGCCAGTACCCCCAACCAGTCTGGGGCCAACGTCCTGACTTTC
TRBV28	TRBJ2-5	few	NA	CASSFATYQETQYF	TGTGCCAGCAGTTTTGCAACGTACCAAGAGACCCAGTACTTC
TRBV10-3	TRBJ1-4	NA	NA	CASSSAGRGGKLFF	TGTGCCAGCTCGTCAGCAGGGCGAGGAGGAAAACTGTTTTTT
TRBV12-3/TRBV12-4	TRBJ1-4	few	TRBD1	CASNNRDRGSNEKLFF	TGTGCCAGCAATAACCGGGACAGGGGGTCTAATGAAAAACTGTTTTTT
TRBV10-2	TRBJ1-2	few	NA	CASSYWAKSNYGYTF	TGTGCCAGCAGTTACTGGGCCAAGTCGAACTATGGCTACACCTTC
TRBV5-1	TRBJ2-7	many	TRBD2	CASSLMTSGMREQYF	TGCGCCAGCAGCTTGATGACTAGCGGGATGCGGGAGCAGTACTTC
TRBV7-2	TRBJ2-1	NA	TRBD1	CASKTTSGTEYNNEQFF	TGTGCCAGCAAAACCACTTCCGGGACAGAATACAACAATGAGCAGTTCTTC
TRBV14	TRBJ2-2	NA	NA	CASSQDFGGELFF	TGTGCCAGCAGCCAAGATTTCGGCGGGGAGCTGTTTTTT
TRBV12-3/TRBV12-4	TRBJ2-7	NA	NA	CASGSQTSYEQYF	TGTGCCAGCGGGTCACAGACCTCCTACGAGCAGTACTTC
TRBV5-6	TRBJ2-7	many	NA	CASSLYSHEQYF	TGTGCCAGCAGCTTGTACAGCCACGAGCAGTACTTC
TRBV7-9	TRBJ2-5	NA	NA	CASSLLAQDNQYF	TGTGCCAGCAGCCTATTAGCGCAAGATAACCAGTACTTC
TRBV7-2	TRBJ2-5	many	NA	CASSPIRGGGASQETQYF	TGTGCCAGCAGCCCTATTCGAGGAGGTGGGGCGAGCCAAGAGACCCAGTACTTC
TRBV7-9	TRBJ1-2	once	TRBD1	CASSFGQGDYTF	TGTGCCAGCAGCTTCGGACAGGGTGACTACACCTTC
TRBV4-1	TRBJ1-1	few	NA	CASSQEPGRAEAFF	TGCGCCAGCAGCCAAGAACCGGGGAGGGCTGAAGCTTTCTTT
TRBV25-1	TRBJ2-5	NA	TRBD1	CASMFQGQGGETQYF	TGTGCCAGCATGTTTCAAGGACAGGGCGGGGAGACCCAGTACTTC
TRBV2	TRBJ1-5	NA	NA	CASSQVGPNQPQHF	TGTGCCAGCAGTCAGGTAGGGCCCAATCAGCCCCAGCATTTT
TRBV4-3	TRBJ1-6	few	NA	CASSQDRGGKNSPLHF	TGCGCCAGCAGCCAAGATCGCGGGGGCAAAAATTCACCCCTCCACTTT
TRBV9	TRBJ2-5	few	TRBD2	CASSPTGRERETQYF	TGTGCCAGCAGCCCGACCGGGCGGGAGAGGGAGACCCAGTACTTC